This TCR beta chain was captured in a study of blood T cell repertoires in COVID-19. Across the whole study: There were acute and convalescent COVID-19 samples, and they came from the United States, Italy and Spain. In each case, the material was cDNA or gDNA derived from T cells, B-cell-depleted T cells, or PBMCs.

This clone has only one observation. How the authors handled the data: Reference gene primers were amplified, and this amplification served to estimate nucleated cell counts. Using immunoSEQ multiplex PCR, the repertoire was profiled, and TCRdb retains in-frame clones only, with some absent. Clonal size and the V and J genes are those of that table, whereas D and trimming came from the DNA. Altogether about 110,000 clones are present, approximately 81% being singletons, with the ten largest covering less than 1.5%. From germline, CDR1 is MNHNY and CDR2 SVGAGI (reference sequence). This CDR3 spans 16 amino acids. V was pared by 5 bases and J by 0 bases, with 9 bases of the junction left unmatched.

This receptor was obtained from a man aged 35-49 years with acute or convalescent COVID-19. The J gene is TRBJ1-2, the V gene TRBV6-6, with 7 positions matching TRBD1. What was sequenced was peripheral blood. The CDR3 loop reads CASSHGTEATNYGYTF. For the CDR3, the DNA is TGTGCCAGCAGTCACGGGACAGAGGCTACTAACTATGGCTACACCTTC.